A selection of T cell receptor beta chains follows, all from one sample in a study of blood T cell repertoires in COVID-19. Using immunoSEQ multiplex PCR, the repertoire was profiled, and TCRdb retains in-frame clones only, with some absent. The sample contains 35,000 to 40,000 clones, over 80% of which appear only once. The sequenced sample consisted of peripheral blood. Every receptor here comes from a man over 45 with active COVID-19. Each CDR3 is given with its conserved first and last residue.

CDR3: CASSLEDRGDEQYF
J: TRBJ2-7
V: TRBV5-1

CDR3: CASSPPWAEHIAQYF
J: TRBJ2-5
V: TRBV13

CDR3: CASSPPFSGGAYTGELFF
J: TRBJ2-2
V: TRBV18

CDR3: CASSQGNIQYF
J: TRBJ2-4
V: TRBV28

CDR3: CASSPRDRTYEQYF
J: TRBJ2-7
V: TRBV3-1/TRBV3-2

CDR3: CASSPGQARETQYF
J: TRBJ2-5
V: TRBV19

CDR3: CASLGQGEETQYF
J: TRBJ2-5
V: TRBV28

CDR3: CGAKGQGVRETQYF
J: TRBJ2-5
V: TRBV10-2

CDR3: CASSLSGYEQYF
J: TRBJ2-7
V: TRBV7-2

CDR3: CASSRQGPNYGYTF
J: TRBJ1-2
V: TRBV5-5

CDR3: CASSLSGTWNTEAFF
J: TRBJ1-1
V: TRBV7-9

CDR3: CASRLAGDYNEQFF
J: TRBJ2-1
V: TRBV28

CDR3: CASSIDGSGHTGELFF
J: TRBJ2-2
V: TRBV19

CDR3: CASSYGGTSKTFF
J: TRBJ1-1
V: TRBV6-5

CDR3: CASALTQETYEKLFF
J: TRBJ1-4
V: TRBV11-2

CDR3: CASSLGQGLNTEAFF
J: TRBJ1-1
V: TRBV18

CDR3: CASSLGTGGLSYTF
J: TRBJ1-2
V: TRBV7-9

CDR3: CASSQAGQPNTEAFF
J: TRBJ1-1
V: TRBV4-3

CDR3: CASSFPGTDPLSTDTQYF
J: TRBJ2-3
V: TRBV11-2

CDR3: CASSWLAGSQETQYF
J: TRBJ2-5
V: TRBV5-4

CDR3: CASSQEDRPNNEQFF
J: TRBJ2-1
V: TRBV4-1

CDR3: CSVEETDTSSYEQYF
J: TRBJ2-7
V: TRBV29-1

CDR3: CASSFAAGYRSSYNSPLHF
J: TRBJ1-6
V: TRBV7-2

CDR3: CARSTGTSGLANKGSDTGELFF
J: TRBJ2-2
V: TRBV5-3

CDR3: CASSLRQGRVGETQYF
J: TRBJ2-5
V: TRBV18

CDR3: CASSLTGGGEKLFF
J: TRBJ1-4
V: TRBV5-1

CDR3: CASSTTPGTGVNGYTF
J: TRBJ1-2
V: TRBV18

CDR3: CASSERQGGTGELFF
J: TRBJ2-2
V: TRBV19

CDR3: CASSLFGDSGRVNGYTF
J: TRBJ1-2
V: TRBV27

CDR3: CSFGYRGSKQETQYF
J: TRBJ2-5
V: TRBV29-1

CDR3: CASSDPRGQYF
J: TRBJ2-7
V: TRBV10-1

CDR3: CASSQRGGGETQYF
J: TRBJ2-5
V: TRBV27

CDR3: CSTSGTGGADGYTF
J: TRBJ1-2
V: TRBV29-1

CDR3: CASSLLAGKSGELFF
J: TRBJ2-2
V: TRBV5-1

CDR3: CASSGTGGNQPQHF
J: TRBJ1-5
V: TRBV10-2

CDR3: CASSLDSYGYTF
J: TRBJ1-2
V: TRBV7-9

CDR3: CAAQDGNTGELFF
J: TRBJ2-2
V: TRBV4-1

CDR3: CASSRSGGSETQYF
J: TRBJ2-5
V: TRBV27

CDR3: CASSLFGTNEKLFF
J: TRBJ1-4
V: TRBV13

CDR3: CASSQGNYEQYF
J: TRBJ2-7
V: TRBV10-3

CDR3: CASSPGQVTDTQYF
J: TRBJ2-3
V: TRBV6-5

CDR3: CASSVSGEVGELFF
J: TRBJ2-2
V: TRBV9

CDR3: CASRGMNTGELFF
J: TRBJ2-2
V: TRBV12-3/TRBV12-4

CDR3: CASSPAGSGNTIYF
J: TRBJ1-3
V: TRBV9

CDR3: CASSPASGKYEQFF
J: TRBJ2-1
V: TRBV6-5

CDR3: CASSQAPGHRKINYGYTF
J: TRBJ1-2
V: TRBV4-3

CDR3: CASSEWSYGYTF
J: TRBJ1-2
V: TRBV25-1

CDR3: CASSIGQGHGYTF
J: TRBJ1-2
V: TRBV19

CDR3: CASSLVGQNYGYTF
J: TRBJ1-2
V: TRBV5-1

CDR3: CASSIDRQGGLNYGYTF
J: TRBJ1-2
V: TRBV19

CDR3: CASSLSGGYEQYF
J: TRBJ2-7
V: TRBV6-5

CDR3: CATSLSGTGIFPLFF
J: TRBJ2-4
V: TRBV15

CDR3: CASSFGGQPQHF
J: TRBJ1-5
V: TRBV28

CDR3: CASSLGQGAFETQYF
J: TRBJ2-5
V: TRBV11-3

CDR3: CASSYDSANYGYTF
J: TRBJ1-2
V: TRBV6-5

CDR3: CASSLTGTSTEAFF
J: TRBJ1-1
V: TRBV28

CDR3: CATSPRTDQETQYF
J: TRBJ2-5
V: TRBV10-3

CDR3: CATSGQRNTGELFF
J: TRBJ2-2
V: TRBV15

CDR3: CASAVVSEKLFF
J: TRBJ1-4
V: TRBV2